A selection of T cell receptor beta chains follows, all from one sample in a study of control samples from healthy donors and cancer patients. Clones were sequenced by immunoSEQ multiplex PCR, and TCRdb holds only the in-frame ones, with some missing. The sample shows around 76,000 clones, about 93% of them seen only once. Specimen: blood. These receptors were obtained from a woman between 40 and 55 years old in good health. CDR3s include the opening cysteine and the closing phenylalanine or tryptophan. A D gene is named only where the DNA matches it firmly. A row's size may be missing; if present it is once, few, many or a size class.

J | V | D | size | DNA | CDR3
TRBJ2-5 | TRBV30 | NA | NA | TGTGCCTGGAGTCCTCAGGGTCGTCAAGAGACCCAGTACTTC | CAWSPQGRQETQYF
TRBJ2-7 | TRBV19 | NA | few | TGTGCCAGTAGTGACCGCCAGGGAATCAGGTACTTC | CASSDRQGIRYF
TRBJ1-1 | TRBV5-1 | NA | once | TGCGCCAGCAGCCTGACAGCTTTCTCGAACACTGAAGCTTTCTTT | CASSLTAFSNTEAFF
TRBJ2-7 | TRBV18 | TRBD1 | NA | TGTGCCAGCTCAGTCTCGGGACAGGGAGGGGAGCAGTACTTC | CASSVSGQGGEQYF
TRBJ1-5 | TRBV30 | NA | NA | TGTGCCTGGAGTGATGGGGTTCAGCCCCAGCATTTT | CAWSDGVQPQHF
TRBJ1-4 | TRBV6-5 | NA | NA | TGTGCCAGCAATGGGGGGGGGCCCCCTAATGAAAAACTGTTTTTT | CASNGGGPPNEKLFF
TRBJ2-3 | TRBV30 | TRBD1 | NA | TGTGCCTGGAGGGACAGGGGGTCAGATACGCAGTATTTT | CAWRDRGSDTQYF
TRBJ2-6 | TRBV10-1 | TRBD2 | NA | TGCGCCAGCGAGCGGGGGGCCACAAACTCTGGGGCCAACGTCCTGACTTTC | CASERGATNSGANVLTF
TRBJ1-2 | TRBV4-1 | TRBD1 | NA | TGCGCCAGCAGCCAAGAACAAACGACAGGGGGTACTTATGGCTACACCTTC | CASSQEQTTGGTYGYTF
TRBJ1-1 | TRBV27 | NA | NA | TGTGCCAGCAGAGATGGACAGATCAACACTGAAGCTTTCTTT | CASRDGQINTEAFF
TRBJ2-7 | TRBV27 | NA | NA | TGTGCCAGCGGGGGAAACGGCTGGTACGAGCAGTACTTC | CASGGNGWYEQYF
TRBJ1-1 | TRBV14 | NA | NA | TGTGCCAGCAGCCAAGCTGACCGGAGGGGCACTGAAGCTTTCTTT | CASSQADRRGTEAFF
TRBJ1-2 | TRBV4-3 | NA | once | TGCGCCAGCAGCCAAGGCTTCTCCTTTAACTATGGCTACACCTTC | CASSQGFSFNYGYTF
TRBJ1-3 | TRBV28 | NA | once | TGTGCCAGCAGTCCCCACCGGCTCTTCGGCTCTGGAAACACCATATATTTT | CASSPHRLFGSGNTIYF
TRBJ1-2 | TRBV27 | TRBD1 | once | TGTGCCAGCATCCCAACAGGGGGCTTTTACTATGGCTACACCTTC | CASIPTGGFYYGYTF
TRBJ2-2 | TRBV27 | NA | NA | TGTGCCAGCAGCCCACAGAACACCGGGGAGCTGTTTTTT | CASSPQNTGELFF
TRBJ1-3 | TRBV2 | TRBD1 | NA | TGTGCCAGCAGTTCCCTACAGGGGCCTGGAAACACCATATATTTT | CASSSLQGPGNTIYF
TRBJ2-7 | TRBV7-2 | NA | few | TGTGCCAGCAGCTTAGAGGGGGGAAGTTACTACGAGCAGTACTTC | CASSLEGGSYYEQYF
TRBJ1-6 | TRBV5-1 | TRBD1 | NA | TGCGCCAGCAGCTCCCAAGCAGGGGGCCAAAATAATTCACCCCTCCACTTT | CASSSQAGGQNNSPLHF
TRBJ2-3 | TRBV23-1 | NA | few | TGCGCCAGCAGTCAGCCGGGGACAGATACGCAGTATTTT | CASSQPGTDTQYF
TRBJ2-2 | TRBV28 | NA | NA | TGTGCCAGCAGTTTACCACGCGGCACCGGGGAGCTGTTTTTT | CASSLPRGTGELFF
TRBJ2-7 | TRBV24-1 | TRBD1 | NA | TGTGCCACCAGTGACCCGCCCCAGGGGGAGAACGAGCAGTACTTC | CATSDPPQGENEQYF
TRBJ2-5 | TRBV6-2/TRBV6-3 | NA | NA | TGTGCCAGCAGTTACACGGGAGCAGAGACCCAGTACTTC | CASSYTGAETQYF
TRBJ2-7 | TRBV7-2 | TRBD1 | NA | TGTGCCAGCAGCTTAGGACAGGGGGCTACCTACGAGCAGTACTTC | CASSLGQGATYEQYF
TRBJ1-2 | TRBV30 | NA | NA | TGTGCCTGGAGTGTAAGTCCAAACTATGGCTACACCTTC | CAWSVSPNYGYTF
TRBJ2-2 | TRBV2 | TRBD1 | NA | TGTGCCAGCAGACTGGACAGGCTCGAGTCCGGGGAGCTGTTTTTT | CASRLDRLESGELFF
TRBJ2-1 | TRBV4-1 | NA | NA | TGCGCCAGCAGCCAAGATGGAGGGGGCCTCTTTTACAATGAGCAGTTCTTC | CASSQDGGGLFYNEQFF
TRBJ2-5 | TRBV5-1 | TRBD2 | NA | TGCGCCAGCAGCTCCACTAGCGGGAGTAACCAAGAGACCCAGTACTTC | CASSSTSGSNQETQYF
TRBJ1-6 | TRBV4-2 | TRBD1 | NA | TGTGCCAGCAGCCAAGACCCATCCTTACAGGGGAGTCGGAATTCACCCCTCCACTTT | CASSQDPSLQGSRNSPLHF
TRBJ1-1 | TRBV7-6 | NA | NA | TGTGCCAGCAGCCCCTCCTTAGAAGGTGAAGCTTTCTTT | CASSPSLEGEAFF
TRBJ1-1 | TRBV4-2 | NA | few | TGTGCCAGCAGCCAATCGTCCGGGGGCCTTGAAGCTTTCTTT | CASSQSSGGLEAFF
TRBJ2-7 | TRBV5-1 | NA | once | TGCGCCAGCAGTCCGATTTGGGGCAGCTCCTACGAGCAGTACTTC | CASSPIWGSSYEQYF
TRBJ2-7 | TRBV19 | NA | NA | TGTGCCAGTAGTATGGCGCAGGGTTCCTACGAGCAGTACTTC | CASSMAQGSYEQYF
TRBJ1-6 | TRBV15 | TRBD1 | NA | TGTGCCACCAGCAGAGGACAGGGGAAGTCACCCCTCCACTTT | CATSRGQGKSPLHF
TRBJ1-1 | TRBV5-1 | NA | NA | TGCGCCGGGGGCAGTGGAGCTTTCTTT | CAGGSGAFF
TRBJ2-7 | TRBV11-3 | NA | NA | TGTGCCAGCAGCTTAGATGGCGCAACCTACGAGCAGTACTTC | CASSLDGATYEQYF
TRBJ1-5 | TRBV28 | NA | NA | TGTGCCAGCAGCTCCGGCACCCGGCTCGGGCATTACCCCCAGCATTTT | CASSSGTRLGHYPQHF
TRBJ1-6 | TRBV18 | NA | NA | TGTGCCAGCTCACCGGGGCCCCAGAAAGGGTGGGTTAATTCACCCCTCCACTTT | CASSPGPQKGWVNSPLHF
TRBJ2-1 | TRBV9 | TRBD2 | NA | TGTGCCAGCAGCCCAACTAGCGGACGGCCCGGACAGTTCTTC | CASSPTSGRPGQFF
TRBJ1-5 | TRBV12-3/TRBV12-4 | NA | NA | TGTGCCAGCAGTTTACTCGGGAAACAGCCCCAGCATTTT | CASSLLGKQPQHF
TRBJ2-2 | TRBV7-3 | TRBD2 | once | TGTGCCAGCAGCTCCAATAGCGGGGGGGCCCCCGGGGAGCTGTTTTTT | CASSSNSGGAPGELFF
TRBJ2-7 | TRBV24-1 | NA | once | TGTGCCACCAGTGACGGGTCCTACGAGCAGTACTTC | CATSDGSYEQYF
TRBJ2-1 | TRBV19 | TRBD2 | NA | TGTGCCAGTAGTATTGGCGGGAGCCCCTCCTACAATGAGCAGTTCTTC | CASSIGGSPSYNEQFF
TRBJ2-1 | TRBV6-5 | NA | NA | TGTGCCAGCAGTTATACGGCCTACAATGAGCAGTTCTTC | CASSYTAYNEQFF
TRBJ1-1 | TRBV7-2 | NA | once | TGTGCCAGCAGCTCCCGACAGGCGGGAACTGAAGCTTTCTTT | CASSSRQAGTEAFF
TRBJ2-1 | TRBV4-3 | TRBD2 | NA | TGCGCCAGCAGCCAAGGGTCGGGGGGGCATAATGAGCAGTTCTTC | CASSQGSGGHNEQFF
TRBJ1-2 | TRBV7-8 | NA | NA | TGTGCCAGCAGCCCAGTGTCCTATGGCTACACCTTC | CASSPVSYGYTF
TRBJ1-4 | TRBV30 | TRBD1 | NA | TGTGCCTGGAGTGCCGGGACAGGGTTCGGTTTATATGAAAAACTGTTTTTT | CAWSAGTGFGLYEKLFF
TRBJ2-1 | TRBV27 | NA | NA | TGTGCCAGCAGTTTTGTGCGGATCTCCTACAATGAGCAGTTCTTC | CASSFVRISYNEQFF
TRBJ1-2 | TRBV29-1 | TRBD1 | NA | TGCAGCGGGGGAGAGGGGGCCTATGGCTACACCTTC | CSGGEGAYGYTF
TRBJ2-5 | TRBV30 | TRBD1 | NA | TGTGCCTGGAGTCCCGGACAGGGGGCCCAAGAGACCCAGTACTTC | CAWSPGQGAQETQYF
TRBJ1-3 | TRBV4-1 | TRBD1 | NA | TGCGCCAGCAGCCAAGAAGGGACAGGGAGAAACACCATATATTTT | CASSQEGTGRNTIYF
TRBJ2-7 | TRBV19 | NA | NA | TGTGCCAGTAGTATCTATGGGGACGAGCAGTACTTC | CASSIYGDEQYF
TRBJ1-3 | TRBV30 | NA | NA | TGTGCCTGGAATTCACCGGTCTCTGGAAACACCATATATTTT | CAWNSPVSGNTIYF
TRBJ1-4 | TRBV5-4 | TRBD1 | NA | TGTGCCAGCAGCGCCCAGGGACAGGGCTTCGAAAAACTGTTTTTT | CASSAQGQGFEKLFF
TRBJ2-5 | TRBV10-3 | TRBD1 | NA | TGTGCCATCACTAGGGACAGGGGTGCGGAGACCCAGTACTTC | CAITRDRGAETQYF
TRBJ1-5 | TRBV18 | TRBD1 | NA | TGTGCCAGCTCACCGGGACAGAGAGATCAGCCCCAGCATTTT | CASSPGQRDQPQHF
TRBJ1-2 | TRBV21-1 | NA | once | TGTGCCAGCAGCAAAGTTGGGGGGAGAAGGGGCTATGGCTACACCTTC | CASSKVGGRRGYGYTF
TRBJ2-7 | TRBV6-2/TRBV6-3 | TRBD1 | once | TGTGCCAGCAGTTACCATGGGACAGACCCTAGGGAGCAGTACTTC | CASSYHGTDPREQYF
TRBJ2-7 | TRBV28 | TRBD1 | NA | TGTGCCAGCAGACTCACTTATGGACAGGGGGCGCCCGAGCAGTACTTC | CASRLTYGQGAPEQYF